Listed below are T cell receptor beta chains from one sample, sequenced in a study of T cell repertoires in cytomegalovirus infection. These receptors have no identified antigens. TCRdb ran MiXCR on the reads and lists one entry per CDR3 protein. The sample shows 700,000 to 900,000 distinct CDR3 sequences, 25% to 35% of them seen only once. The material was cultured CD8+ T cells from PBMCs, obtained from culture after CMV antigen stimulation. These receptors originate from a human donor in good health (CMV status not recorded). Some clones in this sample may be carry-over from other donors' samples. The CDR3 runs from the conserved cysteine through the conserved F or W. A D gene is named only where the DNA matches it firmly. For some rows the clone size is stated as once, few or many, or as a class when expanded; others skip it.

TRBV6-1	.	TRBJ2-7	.	CASSGIVYEQYF	TGTGCCAGCAGTGGAATTGTCTACGAGCAGTACTTC
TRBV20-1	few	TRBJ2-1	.	CSARTPGTGSYNEQFF	TGCAGTGCTAGAACCCCGGGAACAGGCTCCTACAATGAGCAGTTCTTC
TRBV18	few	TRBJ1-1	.	CASSPPSYEAFF	TGTGCCAGCTCACCACCGTCCTATGAAGCTTTCTTT
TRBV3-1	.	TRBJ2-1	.	CASSQDVGVSYNEQFF	TGTGCCAGCAGCCAAGATGTAGGGGTTTCCTACAATGAGCAGTTCTTC
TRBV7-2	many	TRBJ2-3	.	CASSQGHGGSTDTQYF	TGTGCCAGCAGCCAGGGACACGGGGGGAGCACAGATACGCAGTATTTT
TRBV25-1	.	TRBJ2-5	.	CASTGGRPETQYF	TGTGCCAGCACCGGGGGCCGACCGGAGACCCAGTACTTC
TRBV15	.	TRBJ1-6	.	CATEEGNSPLHF	TGTGCCACCGAGGAGGGGAATTCACCCCTCCACTTT
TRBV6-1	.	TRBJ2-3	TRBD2	CASSEARLAGGLTDTQYF	TGTGCCAGCAGTGAAGCGAGACTAGCGGGGGGGTTGACAGATACGCAGTATTTT
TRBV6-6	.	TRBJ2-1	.	CASSPSRVSYNEQFF	TGTGCCAGCAGCCCATCGAGGGTCTCCTACAATGAGCAGTTCTTC
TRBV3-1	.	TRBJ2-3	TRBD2	CASSQAGLAGGPGLDTQYF	TGTGCCAGCAGCCAAGCGGGACTAGCGGGGGGGCCTGGATTAGATACGCAGTATTTT
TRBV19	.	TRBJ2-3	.	CASSIGQSTDTQYF	TGTGCCAGTAGTATAGGCCAGAGCACAGATACGCAGTATTTT
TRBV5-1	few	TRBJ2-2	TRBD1	CASTPGTGNTGELFF	TGCGCCAGCACCCCCGGGACAGGGAACACCGGGGAGCTGTTTTTT
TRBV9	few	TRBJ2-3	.	CASSGGDGGATDTQYF	TGTGCCAGCAGCGGCGGGGATGGGGGGGCCACAGATACGCAGTATTTT
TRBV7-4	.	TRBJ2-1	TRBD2	CASRNGLAGAHLYNEQFF	TGTGCCAGCAGAAACGGGCTAGCGGGGGCCCACCTCTACAATGAGCAGTTCTTC
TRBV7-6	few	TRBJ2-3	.	CASRRRGQDSTDTQYF	TGTGCCAGCAGGCGGCGGGGTCAGGATAGCACAGATACGCAGTATTTT
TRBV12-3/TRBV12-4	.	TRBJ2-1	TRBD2	CASSPGTSGRTRYNEQFF	TGTGCCAGCAGTCCTGGGACTAGCGGGAGGACCCGGTACAATGAGCAGTTCTTC
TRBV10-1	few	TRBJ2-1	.	CASSGNRANEQFF	TGCGCCAGCAGCGGTAACAGGGCCAATGAGCAGTTCTTC
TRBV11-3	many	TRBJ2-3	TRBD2	CASSLDLGAGGFGGTQYF	TGTGCCAGCAGCTTAGATCTGGGAGCGGGGGGGTTCGGGGGCACGCAGTATTTT
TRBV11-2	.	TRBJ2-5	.	CASSPTRTKETQYF	TGTGCCAGCAGTCCTACAAGGACTAAAGAGACCCAGTACTTC
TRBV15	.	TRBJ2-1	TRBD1	CATSILQGNEQFF	TGTGCCACCAGCATTTTACAGGGGAATGAGCAGTTCTTC
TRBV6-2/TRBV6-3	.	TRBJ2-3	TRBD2	CASSYPIRLAGPRGDTQYF	TGTGCCAGCAGTTACCCGATCCGTCTAGCGGGGCCTAGGGGGGATACGCAGTATTTT
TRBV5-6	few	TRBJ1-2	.	CASSLRTSRFYGYTF	TGTGCCAGCAGCTTGCGAACCTCTCGGTTCTATGGCTACACCTTC
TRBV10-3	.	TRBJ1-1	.	CAISSQGGKTEAFF	TGTGCCATCAGTTCCCAAGGCGGGAAGACTGAAGCTTTCTTT
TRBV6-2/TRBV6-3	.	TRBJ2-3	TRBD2	CASTQLAGAAKDTQYF	TGTGCCAGCACTCAACTAGCGGGGGCGGCGAAAGATACGCAGTATTTT
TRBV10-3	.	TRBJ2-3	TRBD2	CAISESTSGADTQYF	TGTGCCATCAGTGAGTCGACTAGCGGGGCAGATACGCAGTATTTT
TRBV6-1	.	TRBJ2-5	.	CASSTPEGWYLEGTQYF	TGTGCCAGCAGCACCCCTGAGGGGTGGTACCTTGAGGGCACCCAGTACTTC
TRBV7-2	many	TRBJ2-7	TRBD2	CASSSLVRSGGLLAHEQYF	TGTGCCAGCAGCTCTTTAGTCCGTAGCGGGGGCCTTTTGGCGCACGAGCAGTACTTC
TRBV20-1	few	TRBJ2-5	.	CSARVGHSPEETQYF	TGCAGTGCTAGAGTTGGGCACTCCCCCGAGGAGACCCAGTACTTC
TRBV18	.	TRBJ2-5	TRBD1	CASSPGQKNKETQYF	TGTGCCAGCTCACCGGGACAGAAAAACAAAGAGACCCAGTACTTC
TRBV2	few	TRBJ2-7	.	CASNRESYEQYF	TGTGCCAGCAATAGGGAGTCCTACGAGCAGTACTTC
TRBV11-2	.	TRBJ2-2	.	CASSLGRGRDQGELFF	TGTGCCAGCAGCTTAGGCCGAGGCAGGGACCAGGGGGAGCTGTTTTTT
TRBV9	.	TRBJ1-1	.	CASQWGPNTEAFF	TGTGCCTCCCAATGGGGACCGAACACTGAAGCTTTCTTT
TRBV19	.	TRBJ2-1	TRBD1	CASSPRQGNYEQFF	TGTGCCAGTAGTCCTCGACAGGGGAACTATGAGCAGTTCTTC
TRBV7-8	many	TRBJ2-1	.	CASSFPGISSYNEQFF	TGTGCCAGCAGCTTCCCAGGGATCAGCTCCTACAATGAGCAGTTCTTC
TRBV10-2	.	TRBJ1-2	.	CASSETIARIYGYTF	TGCGCCAGCAGTGAGACCATTGCCAGAATCTATGGCTACACCTTC
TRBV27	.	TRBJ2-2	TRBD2	CASSLYRSGGTGELFF	TGTGCCAGCAGTTTATATAGGAGCGGGGGAACCGGGGAGCTGTTTTTT
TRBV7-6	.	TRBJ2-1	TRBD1	CASSDRGANNEQFF	TGTGCCAGCAGCGACAGGGGTGCCAACAATGAGCAGTTCTTC
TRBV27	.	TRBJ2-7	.	CASSLSVEWYEQYF	TGTGCCAGCAGTTTATCGGTCGAGTGGTACGAGCAGTACTTC
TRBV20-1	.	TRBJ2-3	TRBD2	CSATSGGAGWEDTQYF	TGCAGTGCGACTAGCGGGGGGGCGGGGTGGGAAGATACGCAGTATTTT
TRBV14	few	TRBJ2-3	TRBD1	CASSQEELSGTGRWTDTQYF	TGTGCCAGCAGCCAAGAGGAGCTTTCCGGGACAGGGCGGTGGACAGATACGCAGTATTTT
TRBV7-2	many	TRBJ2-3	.	CASSLEGGGLSTDTQYF	TGTGCCAGCAGCTTAGAGGGAGGGGGACTAAGCACAGATACGCAGTATTTT
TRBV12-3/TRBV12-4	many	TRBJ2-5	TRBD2	CASNLAGEETQYF	TGTGCCAGCAACCTAGCGGGGGAGGAGACCCAGTACTTC
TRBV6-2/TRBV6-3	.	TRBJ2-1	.	CASSYLSLEQFF	TGTGCCAGCAGTTACTTATCGCTTGAGCAGTTCTTC
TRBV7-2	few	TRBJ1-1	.	CASSLGGQVTEAFF	TGTGCCAGCAGCTTAGGGGGACAAGTCACTGAAGCTTTCTTT
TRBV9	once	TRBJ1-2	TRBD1	CASSVAGTGGFGYTF	TGTGCCAGCAGCGTAGCCGGGACAGGGGGCTTTGGCTACACCTTC
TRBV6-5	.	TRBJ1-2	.	CASSYSGGQSYGYTF	TGTGCCAGCAGTTACTCCGGGGGGCAAAGCTATGGCTACACCTTC
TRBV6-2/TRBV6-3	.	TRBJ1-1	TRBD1	CASSPLQGVAEAFF	TGTGCCAGCAGTCCGCTACAGGGGGTGGCTGAAGCTTTCTTT
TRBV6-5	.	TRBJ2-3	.	CASSYSSNTDTQYF	TGTGCCAGCAGTTACTCGTCCAATACAGATACGCAGTATTTT
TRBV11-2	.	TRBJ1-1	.	CASSLWVGRRGGTPEAFF	TGTGCCAGCAGCTTATGGGTGGGGAGAAGAGGGGGAACACCTGAAGCTTTCTTT
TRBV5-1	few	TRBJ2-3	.	CASSLEIVTPSTDTQYF	TGCGCCAGCAGCTTGGAGATCGTCACCCCTAGCACAGATACGCAGTATTTT
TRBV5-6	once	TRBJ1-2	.	CASSLEAGVRGYTF	TGTGCCAGCAGCTTGGAGGCAGGGGTACGAGGCTACACCTTC
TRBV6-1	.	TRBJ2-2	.	CASSALGTGELFF	TGTGCCAGCAGTGCCCTCGGCACCGGGGAGCTGTTTTTT